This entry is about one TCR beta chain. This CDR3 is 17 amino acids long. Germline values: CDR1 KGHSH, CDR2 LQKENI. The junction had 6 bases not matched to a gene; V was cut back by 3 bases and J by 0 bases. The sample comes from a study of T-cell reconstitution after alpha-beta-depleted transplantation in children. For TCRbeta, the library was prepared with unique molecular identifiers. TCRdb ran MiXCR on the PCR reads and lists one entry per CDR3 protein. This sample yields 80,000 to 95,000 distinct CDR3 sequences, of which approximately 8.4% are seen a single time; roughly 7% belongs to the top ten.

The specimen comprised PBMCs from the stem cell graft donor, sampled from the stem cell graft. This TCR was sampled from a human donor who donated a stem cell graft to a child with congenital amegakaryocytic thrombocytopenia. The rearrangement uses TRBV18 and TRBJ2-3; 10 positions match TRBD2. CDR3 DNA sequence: TGTGCCAGCTCACCTTGGTCTAGCGGGGGCAGCACAGATACGCAGTATTTT. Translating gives CASSPWSSGGSTDTQYF.